The rows below give T cell receptor beta chains drawn from one sample of a study of T-cell reconstitution after alpha-beta-depleted transplantation in children. TCRdb itself ran the PCR reads through MiXCR, one entry per CDR3 protein. There are 610,000 or so distinct CDR3 sequences in the sample; 25% to 30% occur only once, and just over 35% lies in the top ten. The sample in question was PBMCs, obtained before TCRalphabeta/CD19-depleted stem cell transplant. These receptors all stem from a boy under two years old with Wiskott-Aldrich syndrome, due to receive a stem cell transplant. Both conserved end residues are trimmed from each CDR3.

J: TRBJ2-5; V: TRBV12-3/TRBV12-4; CDR3: ASSLATGGRETQY
J: TRBJ2-7; V: TRBV4-1; CDR3: ASSRLVASYEQY
J: TRBJ2-2; V: TRBV5-1; CDR3: ASSPSGSYTGELF
J: TRBJ2-1; V: TRBV7-2; CDR3: ASNDPLSYNEQF
J: TRBJ2-5; V: TRBV20-1; CDR3: SVIPPETQY
J: TRBJ1-6; V: TRBV15; CDR3: ATSRVGEFSPLH
J: TRBJ2-1; V: TRBV7-2; CDR3: ASSLSLGASGSNEQF
J: TRBJ2-3; V: TRBV18; CDR3: ASSPGLAGRSDTQY
J: TRBJ2-3; V: TRBV5-1; CDR3: ASKERLSTDTQY
J: TRBJ2-1; V: TRBV30; CDR3: AWGQYNEQF
J: TRBJ2-3; V: TRBV7-2; CDR3: ASSPHSAASTDTQY
J: TRBJ1-5; V: TRBV5-6; CDR3: ASSLGGTGGFIQPQH
J: TRBJ2-3; V: TRBV7-9; CDR3: ASSSSGRAIDTQY
J: TRBJ2-7; V: TRBV20-1; CDR3: SARKSGGAYEQY
J: TRBJ2-5; V: TRBV7-9; CDR3: ASSITGGAGETQY
J: TRBJ2-1; V: TRBV20-1; CDR3: SARTSGDYNEQF
J: TRBJ2-1; V: TRBV5-1; CDR3: ASSLSGRAPYLGNEQF
J: TRBJ2-6; V: TRBV5-1; CDR3: ASSLWAGASGVNVLT
J: TRBJ2-7; V: TRBV20-1; CDR3: SAIRTGISYEQY
J: TRBJ2-1; V: TRBV11-2; CDR3: ASSLVQGPQGGQF
J: TRBJ2-4; V: TRBV20-1; CDR3: SARDRRGDIQY
J: TRBJ2-3; V: TRBV10-3; CDR3: AISEGGATDTQY
J: TRBJ2-1; V: TRBV20-1; CDR3: SARLEIPGNEQF
J: TRBJ1-1; V: TRBV9; CDR3: ASSLGRATEAF
J: TRBJ2-2; V: TRBV5-1; CDR3: ASTQGSTGELF
J: TRBJ1-2; V: TRBV20-1; CDR3: SAERKGYGYT
J: TRBJ1-1; V: TRBV5-1; CDR3: ASSLPGQGGAF
J: TRBJ2-7; V: TRBV20-1; CDR3: SAREVGSHHEQY
J: TRBJ2-1; V: TRBV12-3/TRBV12-4; CDR3: ASRLVGTIYNEQF
J: TRBJ2-7; V: TRBV5-1; CDR3: ASGRDRNYEQY
J: TRBJ2-1; V: TRBV3-1; CDR3: ASSQNIHTSRWGQGANEQF
J: TRBJ2-1; V: TRBV14; CDR3: ASSQDGTGRWVQF
J: TRBJ1-5; V: TRBV12-3/TRBV12-4; CDR3: ASSPQGGFNQPQH
J: TRBJ2-1; V: TRBV29-1; CDR3: SGGTNEQF
J: TRBJ2-5; V: TRBV6-5; CDR3: ASRSTGRTQY
J: TRBJ2-1; V: TRBV5-1; CDR3: ASSPGLAGVIGNEQF
J: TRBJ2-1; V: TRBV20-1; CDR3: SARDVRQF
J: TRBJ2-3; V: TRBV7-2; CDR3: ASSLAPLAGSTDTQY
J: TRBJ2-1; V: TRBV28; CDR3: ASSFRQGLAGEGNEQF
J: TRBJ2-5; V: TRBV24-1; CDR3: ATSVSQETQY
J: TRBJ2-1; V: TRBV20-1; CDR3: SAQGLAGGPINEQF
J: TRBJ1-4; V: TRBV27; CDR3: ASATTRVEKLF
J: TRBJ1-5; V: TRBV20-1; CDR3: SASGEGKKPQH
J: TRBJ2-3; V: TRBV5-1; CDR3: ASSFYRGQGHTDTQY
J: TRBJ2-7; V: TRBV5-1; CDR3: ASSRRTAYEQY
J: TRBJ2-7; V: TRBV7-9; CDR3: ASSLRAGLPEEQY
J: TRBJ1-1; V: TRBV20-1; CDR3: SAWTGVMNTEAF
J: TRBJ2-3; V: TRBV7-2; CDR3: ASSLSTTGRY